This T cell receptor beta chain was sequenced during a study of shared clonotypes between healthy human individuals. Overall study context: The people who gave samples were a couple of women and a few men aged 18 to 49. Overall study results and limits: Clonotype sharing among donors was expected to depend on sequencing depth. Non-shared clonotypes had lower generation probabilities than clonotypes shared by all four sorted-subset donors.

V was trimmed by 5 bases and J by 0 bases, leaving 10 bases between them. CDR3 length: 15 residues. Germline-derived CDR1 and CDR2 are LNHDA and SQIVND (reference sequence). Assay used: immunoSEQ multiplex PCR; TCRdb lists only in-frame clones, some missing. In the table there are around 2.5 million clones, over 85% of which are singletons. Concerning this clone: The antigen remains undetermined.

Negatively enriched CD4+ T cells were divided by CD45RA into naive and memory. This sequence was found in a man younger than 35 in good health. Some clones in this sample may be carry-over from other donors' samples. The chain is built from TRBV19 and TRBJ1-4; a weak D match, TRBD1 (6 bases). Sequencing was done on a sample of naive CD4+ T cells from PBMCs. The sample's subset: CD45RA+ positively selected. CDR3 amino acids: CASSPGQTTNEKLFF. CDR3 DNA: TGTGCCAGTAGTCCCGGACAGACAACTAATGAAAAACTGTTTTTT.